This is a list of T cell receptor beta chains from one sample in a study of shared clonotypes between healthy human individuals. Clones were read by immunoSEQ multiplex PCR, and TCRdb kept only the in-frame ones, dropping some. Seen here are more than 2,000,000 clones, approximately 90% observed once, and the top ten hold around 0.14%. The sequencing sample was made of naive CD4+ T cells sorted from blood. Source of these receptors: a young man in good health. Each CDR3 is given with its conserved first and last residue. Each record gives: CDR3 DNA, CDR3 protein, clone size, V gene, J gene, D gene. A D gene is named only where the DNA matches it firmly. Rows give clone size only sometimes, using once, few, many, or a class for an expanded clone.

CDR3 DNA: TGTGCCAGCATGTCTGATCATTCGGGTAATTCACCCCTCCACTTT; CDR3 protein: CASMSDHSGNSPLHF; clone size: few; V gene: TRBV28; J gene: TRBJ1-6; D gene: NA
CDR3 DNA: TGTGCCTGGAAGAGGACTGGGAACACCGGGGAGCTGTTTTTT; CDR3 protein: CAWKRTGNTGELFF; clone size: NA; V gene: TRBV30; J gene: TRBJ2-2; D gene: NA
CDR3 DNA: TGTGCCCGCAGGGGGATGGTCGGGCCGAATACAATTAGACTAGCGGGAGACTCCTACGAGCAGTACTTC; CDR3 protein: CARRGMVGPNTIRLAGDSYEQYF; clone size: NA; V gene: TRBV27; J gene: TRBJ2-7; D gene: TRBD2
CDR3 DNA: TGTGCCAGCAGCCGTGGACAGGCCACCTACGAGCAGTACTTC; CDR3 protein: CASSRGQATYEQYF; clone size: NA; V gene: TRBV9; J gene: TRBJ2-7; D gene: TRBD1
CDR3 DNA: TGTGCCAGCTCACAAGGAAGCTACGAGCAGTACTTC; CDR3 protein: CASSQGSYEQYF; clone size: NA; V gene: TRBV18; J gene: TRBJ2-7; D gene: NA
CDR3 DNA: TGTGCCTGGAGATCAGGGCCCAATCAGCCCCAGCATTTT; CDR3 protein: CAWRSGPNQPQHF; clone size: NA; V gene: TRBV30; J gene: TRBJ1-5; D gene: NA
CDR3 DNA: TGTGCCAGCAGTCCACAGGGACAGGGTCCTGAAGCTTTCTTT; CDR3 protein: CASSPQGQGPEAFF; clone size: NA; V gene: TRBV28; J gene: TRBJ1-1; D gene: TRBD1
CDR3 DNA: TGTGCCAGCAGCTTATATTCCGGAGACAATCAGCCCCAGCATTTT; CDR3 protein: CASSLYSGDNQPQHF; clone size: NA; V gene: TRBV7-2; J gene: TRBJ1-5; D gene: NA
CDR3 DNA: TGTGCCAGCAGCTTAGCGTGGGACAGGGGGTACGAGCAGTACTTC; CDR3 protein: CASSLAWDRGYEQYF; clone size: NA; V gene: TRBV7-2; J gene: TRBJ2-7; D gene: TRBD1
CDR3 DNA: TGTGCCATCAGTGAGTTACAGGGGGGAAATTCACCCCTCCACTTT; CDR3 protein: CAISELQGGNSPLHF; clone size: NA; V gene: TRBV10-3; J gene: TRBJ1-6; D gene: TRBD1
CDR3 DNA: TGTGCCAGTAGTTCCGGCCAGTCAGAGACCCAGTACTTC; CDR3 protein: CASSSGQSETQYF; clone size: NA; V gene: TRBV19; J gene: TRBJ2-5; D gene: NA
CDR3 DNA: TGCGCCAGCAGCCAGATTGTCATGGCAGGGCGAGGACCAGCCAAAAACATTCAGTACTTC; CDR3 protein: CASSQIVMAGRGPAKNIQYF; clone size: NA; V gene: TRBV4-1; J gene: TRBJ2-4; D gene: NA
CDR3 DNA: TGTGCCAGCTCGGCCCTTACTAGCGGTACAGATACGCAGTATTTT; CDR3 protein: CASSALTSGTDTQYF; clone size: NA; V gene: TRBV5-8; J gene: TRBJ2-3; D gene: TRBD2
CDR3 DNA: TGTGCCAGTAGACGACCGGGACAGGGGGCATCTGGCTACACCTTC; CDR3 protein: CASRRPGQGASGYTF; clone size: NA; V gene: TRBV19; J gene: TRBJ1-2; D gene: TRBD1
CDR3 DNA: TGTGCCAGCAGTCAATCCGGGACAGGGGGCCCCGAGCAGTACTTC; CDR3 protein: CASSQSGTGGPEQYF; clone size: NA; V gene: TRBV6-5; J gene: TRBJ2-7; D gene: TRBD1
CDR3 DNA: TGTGCCATCAGTGACGGTGGACTAGCGGGGAGCACAGATACGCAGTATTTT; CDR3 protein: CAISDGGLAGSTDTQYF; clone size: NA; V gene: TRBV10-3; J gene: TRBJ2-3; D gene: TRBD2
CDR3 DNA: TGTGCCAGCAGCTTATATGGCCAGGAGGCTGGAAACACCATATATTTT; CDR3 protein: CASSLYGQEAGNTIYF; clone size: NA; V gene: TRBV7-9; J gene: TRBJ1-3; D gene: NA
CDR3 DNA: TGTGCCAGCAGCTTAAGATCCAGGTTTAACACCGGGGAGCTGTTTTTT; CDR3 protein: CASSLRSRFNTGELFF; clone size: NA; V gene: TRBV7-2; J gene: TRBJ2-2; D gene: NA
CDR3 DNA: TGTGCCAGCAGTGAAGGGCAGGGACTCACAGATACGCAGTATTTT; CDR3 protein: CASSEGQGLTDTQYF; clone size: NA; V gene: TRBV2; J gene: TRBJ2-3; D gene: NA
CDR3 DNA: TGTGCCTGCATCGGACAGGCCCGCAATGAAAAACTGTTTTTT; CDR3 protein: CACIGQARNEKLFF; clone size: NA; V gene: TRBV30; J gene: TRBJ1-4; D gene: TRBD1
CDR3 DNA: TGTGCCTGGTCCGCGGGGGGGGGTTTGGCTTTCTTT; CDR3 protein: CAWSAGGGLAFF; clone size: NA; V gene: TRBV30; J gene: TRBJ1-1; D gene: NA
CDR3 DNA: TGCGCCAGCAGCATGAGGACTAGCGGAGAGACCCAGTACTTC; CDR3 protein: CASSMRTSGETQYF; clone size: NA; V gene: TRBV5-1; J gene: TRBJ2-5; D gene: TRBD2
CDR3 DNA: TGTGCCTGGAGTAGAACTAGCGGGAGGGCCTTCGAGCAGTACTTC; CDR3 protein: CAWSRTSGRAFEQYF; clone size: NA; V gene: TRBV30; J gene: TRBJ2-7; D gene: TRBD2
CDR3 DNA: TGTGCCAGCAGCTTATCGGGGGCTATAGATACGCAGTATTTT; CDR3 protein: CASSLSGAIDTQYF; clone size: NA; V gene: TRBV7-2; J gene: TRBJ2-3; D gene: NA
CDR3 DNA: TGTGCCAGCAGTTACTCCGGACTAGCGGGTACCTACGAGCAGTACTTC; CDR3 protein: CASSYSGLAGTYEQYF; clone size: NA; V gene: TRBV6-5; J gene: TRBJ2-7; D gene: TRBD2
CDR3 DNA: TGTGCCAGCACCCGGACAGGTTACAATGAGCAGTTCTTC; CDR3 protein: CASTRTGYNEQFF; clone size: NA; V gene: TRBV5-4; J gene: TRBJ2-1; D gene: TRBD1
CDR3 DNA: TGTGCCAGTAGTGGAAAGGCTACCAATCAGCCCCAGCATTTT; CDR3 protein: CASSGKATNQPQHF; clone size: few; V gene: TRBV19; J gene: TRBJ1-5; D gene: NA
CDR3 DNA: TGCGCCAGCAGCTTGTCAGGGGGGCGTAAAACAGATACGCAGTATTTT; CDR3 protein: CASSLSGGRKTDTQYF; clone size: NA; V gene: TRBV5-1; J gene: TRBJ2-3; D gene: NA
CDR3 DNA: TGCAGCGTTGCGGGGACAGGGGGCTCCTACGAGCAGTACTTC; CDR3 protein: CSVAGTGGSYEQYF; clone size: NA; V gene: TRBV29-1; J gene: TRBJ2-7; D gene: TRBD1
CDR3 DNA: TGCGCCAGCAGCTTGGTTTTACCCGGACAGTCGAAGAACACTGAAGCTTTCTTT; CDR3 protein: CASSLVLPGQSKNTEAFF; clone size: once; V gene: TRBV5-1; J gene: TRBJ1-1; D gene: NA
CDR3 DNA: TGTGCCTGGAGTGTACCCCGAGGAGAGGCTTTCTTT; CDR3 protein: CAWSVPRGEAFF; clone size: NA; V gene: TRBV30; J gene: TRBJ1-1; D gene: NA
CDR3 DNA: TGTGCCAGCAGCCCCGACAGGGATAACACCGGGGAGCTGTTTTTT; CDR3 protein: CASSPDRDNTGELFF; clone size: once; V gene: TRBV7-3; J gene: TRBJ2-2; D gene: TRBD1
CDR3 DNA: TGTGCCAGCAGCATAACTTTCAATGGCTACACCTTC; CDR3 protein: CASSITFNGYTF; clone size: NA; V gene: TRBV5-6; J gene: TRBJ1-2; D gene: NA
CDR3 DNA: TGTGCCAGCAGCTTAGTCGGGGGCTATAATTCACCCCTCCACTTT; CDR3 protein: CASSLVGGYNSPLHF; clone size: NA; V gene: TRBV7-2; J gene: TRBJ1-6; D gene: NA
CDR3 DNA: TGCGCCAGCAGCTTGGAAGGGCGCAAGCAAGATACGCAGTATTTT; CDR3 protein: CASSLEGRKQDTQYF; clone size: NA; V gene: TRBV5-1; J gene: TRBJ2-3; D gene: NA
CDR3 DNA: TGTGCCAGCTCGCAGTCAGGGAACACAGATACGCAGTATTTT; CDR3 protein: CASSQSGNTDTQYF; clone size: NA; V gene: TRBV18; J gene: TRBJ2-3; D gene: NA
CDR3 DNA: TGTGCCAGCAGCCCCCCGACTAGCGGGGGGAACGAGCAGTACTTC; CDR3 protein: CASSPPTSGGNEQYF; clone size: NA; V gene: TRBV10-3; J gene: TRBJ2-7; D gene: TRBD2
CDR3 DNA: TGTGCCTGGAGTGTTCCGGGGGCAGACACTGAAGCTTTCTTT; CDR3 protein: CAWSVPGADTEAFF; clone size: NA; V gene: TRBV30; J gene: TRBJ1-1; D gene: NA
CDR3 DNA: TGTGCCAGCACGGGGACAGGGGGAGGTCAGCCCCAGCATTTT; CDR3 protein: CASTGTGGGQPQHF; clone size: NA; V gene: TRBV2; J gene: TRBJ1-5; D gene: TRBD1
CDR3 DNA: TGTGCCATCAGTGGTCGACAGACAGAGACCCAGTACTTC; CDR3 protein: CAISGRQTETQYF; clone size: NA; V gene: TRBV10-3; J gene: TRBJ2-5; D gene: NA
CDR3 DNA: TGTGCCAGCAGCGACTACAGGGGATTCGGTGAAGCTTTCTTT; CDR3 protein: CASSDYRGFGEAFF; clone size: once; V gene: TRBV7-2; J gene: TRBJ1-1; D gene: TRBD1
CDR3 DNA: TGTGCCAGCAGCATAAGCGGCCACTCGCAAGAGACCCAGTACTTC; CDR3 protein: CASSISGHSQETQYF; clone size: once; V gene: TRBV7-2; J gene: TRBJ2-5; D gene: NA
CDR3 DNA: TGTGCCAGCAGTGACAGGGGGACCGGGGAGCTGTTTTTT; CDR3 protein: CASSDRGTGELFF; clone size: NA; V gene: TRBV6-1; J gene: TRBJ2-2; D gene: TRBD1
CDR3 DNA: TGCGCCAGCAGCATTGCCCCTAGCGGGGGGTTCAATGAGCAGTTCTTC; CDR3 protein: CASSIAPSGGFNEQFF; clone size: NA; V gene: TRBV4-1; J gene: TRBJ2-1; D gene: TRBD2
CDR3 DNA: TGTGCCACCCGGCAAGCGGGGGTCCAAGAGACCCAGTACTTC; CDR3 protein: CATRQAGVQETQYF; clone size: NA; V gene: TRBV27; J gene: TRBJ2-5; D gene: TRBD2
CDR3 DNA: TGTGCCAGCTCCTTTGCACTAGCGGGGTACAATGAGCAGTTCTTC; CDR3 protein: CASSFALAGYNEQFF; clone size: once; V gene: TRBV2; J gene: TRBJ2-1; D gene: TRBD2
CDR3 DNA: TGTGCCAGCAGCCTTGAGGACAGCTATAATTCACCCCTCCACTTT; CDR3 protein: CASSLEDSYNSPLHF; clone size: once; V gene: TRBV7-2; J gene: TRBJ1-6; D gene: NA
CDR3 DNA: TGTGCCAGCAGCCTCACCGGGACAGTCAATGAAAAACTGTTTTTT; CDR3 protein: CASSLTGTVNEKLFF; clone size: NA; V gene: TRBV9; J gene: TRBJ1-4; D gene: TRBD1
CDR3 DNA: TGTGCCAGCAGCTTAGGAGGGGGCGCCTATGGCTACACCTTC; CDR3 protein: CASSLGGGAYGYTF; clone size: NA; V gene: TRBV7-2; J gene: TRBJ1-2; D gene: TRBD1
CDR3 DNA: TGTGCCAGCAGGCAAACCCGGGACAGGGGGGAAAAACTGTTTTTT; CDR3 protein: CASRQTRDRGEKLFF; clone size: NA; V gene: TRBV6-1; J gene: TRBJ1-4; D gene: TRBD1
CDR3 DNA: TGTGCCAGCAGCTTGTCACAGGGGGCCTGGGAGACCCAGTACTTC; CDR3 protein: CASSLSQGAWETQYF; clone size: NA; V gene: TRBV5-6; J gene: TRBJ2-5; D gene: TRBD1
CDR3 DNA: TGCGCCAGCAGCCAAGTGCTAGCGGGGGGGCAGGATGAGCAGTTCTTC; CDR3 protein: CASSQVLAGGQDEQFF; clone size: NA; V gene: TRBV4-1; J gene: TRBJ2-1; D gene: TRBD2
CDR3 DNA: TGTGCCAGTAGTATGGGACCGAAATCATGGTACTTC; CDR3 protein: CASSMGPKSWYF; clone size: NA; V gene: TRBV19; J gene: TRBJ2-7; D gene: NA
CDR3 DNA: TGTGCCAGCAGCTCGACAGGGACGGAGACCCAGTACTTC; CDR3 protein: CASSSTGTETQYF; clone size: NA; V gene: TRBV7-9; J gene: TRBJ2-5; D gene: TRBD1